The 20 T cell receptor beta chains in this list originate from one sample, sequenced in a study of cytomegalovirus exposure and HLA in healthy donors. The PCR contained 60 Vbeta and 13 Jbeta primers. This table comes from immunoSEQ multiplex PCR, and its TCRdb copy is limited to in-frame clones, with some not included. Among 120,000 to 150,000 clones listed, 9.4% were seen once. The sequenced sample was PBMCs. The receptors come from a male donor in good health and CMV-seronegative.

J is TRBJ2-7 and V is TRBV6-6, with TRBD1 matching 9 bases. There are 14 residues in the CDR3. In germline, CDR1 is MNHNY, CDR2 SVGAGI (reference sequence). V was clipped by 5 bases and J by 3 bases; unmatched bases: 5. CDR3 loop: CASSRGQGHYEQYF. CDR3 in DNA: TGTGCCAGCAGTAGGGGACAGGGACACTACGAGCAGTACTTC.

This chain links TRBV5-5 with TRBJ2-7, with TRBD1 matching over 7 bases. CDR1 is SGHKS and CDR2 is YYEKEE in the germline V gene (reference sequence). After removal of 0 bases from V and 0 bases from J, the junction contained 6 bases not matched to a gene. The CDR3 runs 16 residues. The CDR3 region has the DNA TGTGCCAGCAGCTTGGCCAGAGGACAGGCCTCCTACGAGCAGTACTTC. It yields the protein CASSLARGQASYEQYF. The variable domain in full, with the rest retrieved from reference TRBV5-5 and TRBJ2-7, is DAGVTQSPTHLIKTRGQQVTLRCSPISGHKSVSWYQQVLGQGPQFIFQYYEKEERGRGNFPDRFSARQFPNYSSELNVNALLLGDSALYLCASSLARGQASYEQYFGPGTRLTVT.

This clone has a handful of counts. The rearrangement joins TRBV14 to TRBJ2-7; D is possibly TRBD2 (7 bases). This CDR3 spans 14 amino acids. Trimming shortened V by 0 bases and J by 5 bases, and 11 bases separated the two germline ends. Germline V gene data show CDR1 as SGHDN and CDR2 as FVKESK. DNA of the CDR3: TGTGCCAGCAGCCAAGATCGGGGGGCCGACGAGCAGTACTTC. Protein: CASSQDRGADEQYF.

The V call is TRBV6-5, the J call TRBJ2-7, with D possibly matching TRBD2 (7 bases). V was pared by 0 bases and J by 7 bases, with 13 bases between. CDR3 length: 14 amino acids. CDR1 is MNHEY and CDR2 is SVGAGI in the germline V gene. The CDR3 here is CASSYSRGAREQYF. The CDR3 DNA reads TGTGCCAGCAGTTACTCCCGGGGGGCGCGGGAGCAGTACTTC.

V usage is TRBV5-5 and J usage is TRBJ1-3; the D is unclear. V was clipped by 0 bases and J by 0 bases, with 10 bases between them. Germline assignment: CDR1 SGHKS and CDR2 YYEKEE (reference sequence). This CDR3 spans 16 amino acids. CDR3 nucleotides: TGTGCCAGCAGCTTGGCCGCGGCGAGCTCTGGAAACACCATATATTTT. This sequence encodes CASSLAAASSGNTIYF. Full variable domain (remainder filled in from reference TRBV5-5 and TRBJ1-3): DAGVTQSPTHLIKTRGQQVTLRCSPISGHKSVSWYQQVLGQGPQFIFQYYEKEERGRGNFPDRFSARQFPNYSSELNVNALLLGDSALYLCASSLAAASSGNTIYFGEGSWLTVV.

This clone was recorded a few times. The V call is TRBV29-1, the J call TRBJ1-1; D not certain. The CDR3 is 10 residues long. Germline V gives CDR1 SQVTM, CDR2 ANQGSEA. The CDR3, as DNA: TGCAGAGTAGTCTTGACTGAAGCTTTCTTT. Translation gives CRVVLTEAFF.

This clone has just a few counts. The chain is built from TRBV2 and TRBJ2-3, with a weak D call TRBD2 (5 bases). With 8 bases removed from V and 0 bases from J, the gap between germline ends came to 18 bases. CDR1 is SNHLY, CDR2 FYNNEI, per germline. The CDR3 has 16 residues. The CDR3 loop is CASRLRAAASTDTQYF. In nucleotides, the CDR3 is TGTGCCAGCCGCCTGAGAGCGGCAGCTAGCACAGATACGCAGTATTTT.

This sequence joins TRBV4-2 and TRBJ2-3; 10 nucleotides agree with TRBD2. With V trimmed by 9 bases and J by 3 bases, 6 bases remained unmatched. The CDR3 totals 14 residues. The germline CDR1 and CDR2 sequences are LGHNA and YNFKEQ. The CDR3 sequence is CASTGTSATDTQYF. CDR3 sequence (DNA): TGTGCCAGTACCGGGACTAGCGCGACAGATACGCAGTATTTT.

This clone was detected only a few times. This sequence joins TRBV5-1 and TRBJ2-7, with 9 bases fitting TRBD2. From germline, CDR1 is SGHRS and CDR2 YFSETQ. V lost 3 bases and J lost 6; bases outside the gene matches: 7. This CDR3 is built from 14 residues. The CDR3 nucleotides are TGCGCCAGCAGCTCCGGGGGGACTAGCTCCGAGCAGTACTTC. This encodes CASSSGGTSSEQYF.

This clone was seen only a few times. The chain joins TRBV28 to TRBJ2-1; the match to TRBD1 covers 11 bases. This CDR3 contains 15 residues. With 6 bases clipped from V and 8 bases from J, the junction kept 9 bases outside the gene matches. CDR1 is MDHEN, CDR2 SYDVKM, per germline. In nucleotides, the CDR3 is TGTGCCAGCAGCACTTCTGGGACAGGGGGACATGAGCAGTTCTTC. It codes for CASSTSGTGGHEQFF.

This clone was detected a few times. CDR3 DNA: TGTGCCAGCAGTTTATGGGTAGCGGGGGGATACAATGAGCAGTTCTTC. Its protein product is CASSLWVAGGYNEQFF. V usage is TRBV27 and J usage is TRBJ2-1; 10 positions match TRBD2. With V trimmed by 1 base and J by 4 bases, 4 bases remained unmatched. From germline, CDR1 is MNHEY and CDR2 SMNVEV (reference sequence). This CDR3 comprises 16 residues.

This clone appeared a few times. The chain is built from TRBV4-3 and TRBJ2-1; 14 bases agree with TRBD2. The V segment lost 5 bases and the J segment 7 bases; nucleotides outside the gene matches: 10. Germline V CDR1 and CDR2: LGHNA, YSLEER. There are 17 residues in the CDR3. The DNA of the CDR3 is TGCGCCAGCAGCGCACGACTAGCGGGAGGGCCGGGTAATGAGCAGTTCTTC. The encoded protein is CASSARLAGGPGNEQFF.

This clone was seen a handful of times. This sequence joins TRBV19 and TRBJ1-1; 8 bases fit TRBD1. The CDR3 covers 14 residues. Germline V gives CDR1 LNHDA, CDR2 SQIVND (reference sequence). The J segment lost 0 bases and the V segment lost 7 bases, leaving 4 bases of the junction unmatched. The CDR3 nucleotides read TGTGCCAGTAACCCGGACAGGGTGAACACTGAAGCTTTCTTT. Protein sequence: CASNPDRVNTEAFF.

This chain connects TRBV29-1 to TRBJ2-2, with TRBD1 as a possible D gene (6 bases). From germline, CDR1 is SQVTM and CDR2 ANQGSEA. The CDR3 covers 13 residues. The ends were cut back, 7 bases at V and 4 bases at J, with 13 bases in the middle. CDR3 nucleotides: TGCAGCGCACGACAGGTGGTCACCGGGGAGCTGTTTTTT. Translating gives CSARQVVTGELFF.

This clone occurred a few times. This sequence joins TRBV9 and TRBJ1-2; TRBD1 matches at 8 bases. Germline V CDR1 and CDR2: SGDLS, YYNGEE. J lost 7 bases, V lost 0 bases, and 2 bases had no gene match. This CDR3 comprises 13 residues. CDR3 amino acids: CASSVGTGSGYTF. The CDR3 bases are TGTGCCAGCAGCGTAGGGACAGGGTCTGGCTACACCTTC.

The chain employs TRBV4-2 and TRBJ1-5, with TRBD1 as a possible D gene (5 bases). From germline, CDR1 is LGHNA and CDR2 YNFKEQ. This CDR3 region has 15 residues. The V end was cut by 0 bases, the J end by 6 bases, with 12 bases between. The CDR3 here is CASSQERNRGQPQHF. The DNA of the CDR3 is TGTGCCAGCAGCCAAGAGAGGAATAGGGGTCAGCCCCAGCATTTT.

The chain employs TRBV28 and TRBJ2-3, with 7 bases aligning to TRBD1. V shed 6 bases, J shed 1 base, and the junction held 10 bases outside the gene matches. CDR1 MDHEN and CDR2 SYDVKM come from the germline V gene. This CDR3 region has 16 residues. CDR3 nucleotides: TGTGCCAGCAGGGGACCTTGGACAGGCCGCACAGATACGCAGTATTTT. Its translation: CASRGPWTGRTDTQYF.

This clone was observed a handful of times. The genes are TRBV7-6 and TRBJ1-2; weak D call: TRBD1 (5 bases). The V gene's germline CDR1 is SGHVS and CDR2 FNYEAQ. The CDR3 extends over 13 amino acids. V was pared by 5 bases and J by 4 bases, with 11 bases between. The CDR3 bases are TGTGCCAGCAGCCCCTCGACAGTCTATGGCTACACCTTC. It translates to CASSPSTVYGYTF.

The sample holds a few counts of this clone. This chain uses TRBV6-1 with TRBJ1-4; unclear D gene. Germline V lookup: CDR1 MNHNS, CDR2 SASEGT. The V gene lost 7 bases and the J gene lost 7 bases, with 16 bases spanning the gap. The CDR3 extends over 14 amino acids. Here the CDR3 reads CASIFGRSGEKLFF. The CDR3 bases are TGTGCCAGCATTTTTGGCCGTTCGGGTGAAAAACTGTTTTTT.

This clone was detected only a few times. The rearrangement joins TRBV5-1 to TRBJ2-2, with a weak D call TRBD2 (5 bases). Per germline, CDR1 SGHRS and CDR2 YFSETQ. V was pared by 4 bases and J by 1 base, with 17 bases between. This CDR3 spans 17 amino acids. CDR3 sequence reads: CASSGPRGVKNTGELFF. The CDR3 DNA reads TGCGCCAGCAGCGGTCCACGGGGAGTTAAGAACACCGGGGAGCTGTTTTTT.